This T cell receptor (beta chain) was obtained from a study of shared clonotypes between healthy human individuals. Study-wide background: A couple of female and three male donors aged 18 to 49 were enrolled.

A remark on this clone: The antigen is not known.

Overall study findings and caveats: A handful of donors held approximately 5% of naive CD4 clonotypes in common. Among non-shared clonotypes, generation probabilities were lower than among those shared by all four donors.

Naive CD8 cells comprised CD45RO-negative, CCR7-positively selected cells, excluding terminally differentiated effector memory CD45RA+ cells. Donors were healthy HIV-negative adults without recently reported acute infections or vaccinations. V shed 4 bases and J 2 bases; nucleotides not matched to a gene: 6. Per germline, CDR1 SGHDT and CDR2 YYEEEE. This CDR3 contains 14 residues. Assay: immunoSEQ multiplex PCR; the TCRdb copy retains only in-frame clones and omits some. The sample lists about 2 million clones, over 85% occurring once. V is TRBV5-6 and J is TRBJ2-7; 7 bases match TRBD1. Sequencing was done on a sample of naive CD8+ T cells sorted from blood. The sequence was obtained from a man in his late teens or twenties in good health. The CDR3 coding sequence is TGTGCCAGCAGCCGCCGGGACAGCACCTACGAGCAGTACTTC. Protein sequence: CASSRRDSTYEQYF.